This T cell receptor beta chain was profiled in a study of shared clonotypes between healthy human individuals. The CDR3 length is 14 residues. Germline lookup yields CDR1 LNHDA and CDR2 SQIVND (reference sequence). V shed 9 bases and J 1 base; nucleotides not matched to a gene: 5. As concerns this clone: Its specificity is not known.

Terminally differentiated effector memory CD45RA+ cells were excluded by CCR7 positive selection of CD45RO-negative cells. Study-wide points: Researchers found naive subsets generally carried larger estimated richness than memory subsets.

Assay execution proceeded at the deep level. Sequencing used immunoSEQ multiplex PCR; TCRdb keeps in-frame clones, though not all of them. This table holds 550,000 to 650,000 clones, 96% found once. The sequenced sample was naive CD8+ T cells sorted from blood. The sequence was obtained from a woman younger than 45 in good health. This rearrangement joins TRBV19 to TRBJ2-3; 9 bases align to TRBD1. As DNA, the CDR3 is TGTGCCAGCAGGGACAGGGATGGCACAGATACGCAGTATTTT. Amino acid sequence: CASRDRDGTDTQYF. The full variable domain, completed using reference TRBV19 and TRBJ2-3, is DGGITQSPKYLFRKEGQNVTLSCEQNLNHDAMYWYRQDPGQGLRLIYYSQIVNDFQKGDIAEGYSVSREKKESFPLTVTSAQKNPTAFYLCASRDRDGTDTQYFGPGTRLTVL.